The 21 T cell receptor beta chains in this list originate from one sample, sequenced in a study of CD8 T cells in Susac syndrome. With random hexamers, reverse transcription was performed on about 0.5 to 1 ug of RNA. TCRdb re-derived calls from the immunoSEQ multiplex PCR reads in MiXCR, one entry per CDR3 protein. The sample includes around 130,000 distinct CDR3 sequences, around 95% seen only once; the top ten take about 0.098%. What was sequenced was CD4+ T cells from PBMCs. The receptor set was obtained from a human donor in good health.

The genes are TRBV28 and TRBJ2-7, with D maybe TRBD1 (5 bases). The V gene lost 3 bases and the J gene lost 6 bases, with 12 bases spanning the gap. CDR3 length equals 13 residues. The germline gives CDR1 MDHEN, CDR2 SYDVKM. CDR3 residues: CASSFGAPGEQYF. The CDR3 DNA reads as TGTGCCAGCAGTTTTGGGGCCCCGGGCGAGCAGTACTTC.

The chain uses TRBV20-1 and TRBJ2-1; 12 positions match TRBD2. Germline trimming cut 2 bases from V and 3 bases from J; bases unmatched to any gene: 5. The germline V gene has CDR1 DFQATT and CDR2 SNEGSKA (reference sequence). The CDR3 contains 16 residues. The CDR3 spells CSARPLTSGSYNEQFF. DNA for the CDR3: TGCAGTGCTAGACCATTGACTAGCGGGAGCTACAATGAGCAGTTCTTC.

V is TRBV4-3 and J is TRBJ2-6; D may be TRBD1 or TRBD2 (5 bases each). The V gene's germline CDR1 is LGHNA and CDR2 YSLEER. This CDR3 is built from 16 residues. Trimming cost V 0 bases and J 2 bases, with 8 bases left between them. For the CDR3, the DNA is TGCGCCAGCAGCCAAGATTTGGGGGCTGGGGCCAACGTCCTGACTTTC. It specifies CASSQDLGAGANVLTF.

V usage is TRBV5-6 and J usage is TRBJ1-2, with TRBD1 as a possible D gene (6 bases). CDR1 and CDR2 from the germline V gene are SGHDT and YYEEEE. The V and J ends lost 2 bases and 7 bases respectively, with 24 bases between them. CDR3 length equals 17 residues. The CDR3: CASSFNFRGGGISGYTF. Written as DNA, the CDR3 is TGTGCCAGCAGCTTTAACTTTCGAGGAGGGGGAATTAGTGGCTACACCTTC.

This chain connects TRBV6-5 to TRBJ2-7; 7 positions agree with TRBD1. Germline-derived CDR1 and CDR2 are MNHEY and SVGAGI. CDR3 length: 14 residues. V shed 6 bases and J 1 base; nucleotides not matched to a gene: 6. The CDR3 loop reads CASRSTGPSYEQYF. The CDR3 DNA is TGTGCCAGCAGGTCGACAGGGCCATCCTACGAGCAGTACTTC.

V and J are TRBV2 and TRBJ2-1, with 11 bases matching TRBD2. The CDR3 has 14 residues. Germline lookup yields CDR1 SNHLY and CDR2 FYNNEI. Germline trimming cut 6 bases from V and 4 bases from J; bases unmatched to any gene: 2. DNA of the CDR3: TGTGCCAGCAGGGGGACTAGCGGATACAATGAGCAGTTCTTC. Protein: CASRGTSGYNEQFF. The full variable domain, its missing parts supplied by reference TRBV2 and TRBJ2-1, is EPEVTQTPSHQVTQMGQEVILRCVPISNHLYFYWYRQILGQKVEFLVSFYNNEISEKSEIFDDQFSVERPDGSNFTLKIRSTKLEDSAMYFCASRGTSGYNEQFFGPGTRLTVL.

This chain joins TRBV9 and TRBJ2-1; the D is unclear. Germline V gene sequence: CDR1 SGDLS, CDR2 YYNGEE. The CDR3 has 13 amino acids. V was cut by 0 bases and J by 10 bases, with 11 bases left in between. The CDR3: CASSVVVAGEQFF. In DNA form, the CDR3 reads TGTGCCAGCAGCGTAGTTGTAGCCGGGGAGCAGTTCTTC.

CDR3 nucleotides: TGTGCCAGTGAAAACTCTGGGGCCAACGTCCTGACTTTC. It specifies CASENSGANVLTF. This sequence joins TRBV28 and TRBJ2-6; D is unresolved. Between the trimmed V and J ends, which lost 9 bases and 0 bases, there was a span of 6 bases. The V gene's germline CDR1 is MDHEN and CDR2 SYDVKM. The CDR3 loop spans 13 amino acids. Variable domain in full (rest from reference TRBV28 and TRBJ2-6): DVKVTQSSRYLVKRTGEKVFLECVQDMDHENMFWYRQDPGLGLRLIYFSYDVKMKEKGDIPEGYSVSREKKERFSLILESASTNQTSMYLCASENSGANVLTFGAGSRLTVL.

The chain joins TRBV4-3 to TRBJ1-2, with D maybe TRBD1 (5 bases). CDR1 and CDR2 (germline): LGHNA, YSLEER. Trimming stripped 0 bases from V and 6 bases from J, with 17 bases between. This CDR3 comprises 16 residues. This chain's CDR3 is CASSQDPVQVYHGYTF. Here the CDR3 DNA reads TGCGCCAGCAGCCAAGATCCGGTACAGGTTTATCATGGCTACACCTTC.

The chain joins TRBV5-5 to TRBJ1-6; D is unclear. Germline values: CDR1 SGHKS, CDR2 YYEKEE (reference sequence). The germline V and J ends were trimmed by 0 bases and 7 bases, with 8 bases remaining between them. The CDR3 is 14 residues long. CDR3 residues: CASSLDLRNSPLHF. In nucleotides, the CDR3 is TGTGCCAGCAGCTTGGATTTGCGGAATTCACCCCTCCACTTT.

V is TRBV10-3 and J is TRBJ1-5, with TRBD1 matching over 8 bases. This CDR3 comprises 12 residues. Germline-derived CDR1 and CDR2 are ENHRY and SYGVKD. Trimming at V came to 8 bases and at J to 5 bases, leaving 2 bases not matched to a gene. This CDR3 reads CAIGQGDQPQHF. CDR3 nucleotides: TGTGCCATCGGACAGGGCGATCAGCCCCAGCATTTT.

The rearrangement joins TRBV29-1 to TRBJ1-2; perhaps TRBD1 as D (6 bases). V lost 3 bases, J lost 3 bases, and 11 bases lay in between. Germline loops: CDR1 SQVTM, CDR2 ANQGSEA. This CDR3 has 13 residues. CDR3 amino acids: CSVDFGGDYGYTF. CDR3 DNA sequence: TGCAGCGTTGATTTCGGGGGCGACTATGGCTACACCTTC. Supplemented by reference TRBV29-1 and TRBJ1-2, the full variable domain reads SAVISQKPSRDICQRGTSLTIQCQVDSQVTMMFWYRQQPGQSLTLIATANQGSEATYESGFVIDKFPISRPNLTFSTLTVSNMSPEDSSIYLCSVDFGGDYGYTFGSGTRLTVV.

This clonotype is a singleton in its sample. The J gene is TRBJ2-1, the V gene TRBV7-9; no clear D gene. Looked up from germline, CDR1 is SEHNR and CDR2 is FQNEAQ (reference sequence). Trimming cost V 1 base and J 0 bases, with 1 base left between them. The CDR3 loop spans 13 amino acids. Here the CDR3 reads CASSLVSYNEQFF. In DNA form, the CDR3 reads TGTGCCAGCAGCTTAGTCTCCTACAATGAGCAGTTCTTC.

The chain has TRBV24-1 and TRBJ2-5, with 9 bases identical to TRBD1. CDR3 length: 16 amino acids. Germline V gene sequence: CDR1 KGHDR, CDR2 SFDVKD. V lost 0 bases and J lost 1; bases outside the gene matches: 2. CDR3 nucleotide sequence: TGTGCCACCAGTGATTTGGGGACAGGGTTCCAAGAGACCCAGTACTTC. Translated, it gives CATSDLGTGFQETQYF.

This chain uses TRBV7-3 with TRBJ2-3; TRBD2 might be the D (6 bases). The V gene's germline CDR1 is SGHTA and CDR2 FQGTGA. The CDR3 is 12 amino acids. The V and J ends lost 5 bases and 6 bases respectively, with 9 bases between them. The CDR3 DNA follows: TGTGCCAGCAGCCGGGACTTTGATACGCAGTATTTT. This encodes CASSRDFDTQYF.

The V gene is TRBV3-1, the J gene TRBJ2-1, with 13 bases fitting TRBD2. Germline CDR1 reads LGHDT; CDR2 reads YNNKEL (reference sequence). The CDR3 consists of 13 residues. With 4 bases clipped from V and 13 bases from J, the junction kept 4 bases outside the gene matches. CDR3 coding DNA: TGTGCCAGCAGCCTCGGGACTAGCGGGATCCAGTTCTTC. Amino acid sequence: CASSLGTSGIQFF.

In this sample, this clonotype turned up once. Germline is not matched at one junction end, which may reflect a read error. This CDR3 is CASSPGPAIRDF. In DNA form, the CDR3 reads TGTGCCAGCAGCCCCGGGCCTGCAATTAGGGACTTC. The chain employs TRBV7-2 and TRBJ2-7; D is uncertain. The CDR3 totals 12 residues. Germline loops: CDR1 SGHTA, CDR2 FQGNSA.

CDR3 residues: CASTPSGRQNNIQYF. DNA of the CDR3: TGTGCCAGCACCCCAAGCGGTCGTCAAAACAACATTCAGTACTTC. This chain joins TRBV6-1 and TRBJ2-4, with D tentatively TRBD2 (5 bases). The CDR3 is 15 amino acids. Trimming removed 7 bases at V and 7 bases at J, with 20 bases between. Germline CDR1 MNHNS, CDR2 SASEGT.

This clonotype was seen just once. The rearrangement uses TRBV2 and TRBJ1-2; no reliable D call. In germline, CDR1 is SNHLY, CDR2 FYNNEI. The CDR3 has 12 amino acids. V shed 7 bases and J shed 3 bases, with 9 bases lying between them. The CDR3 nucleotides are TGTGCCAGCAACCGGGAGGACTATGGCTACACCTTC. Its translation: CASNREDYGYTF.

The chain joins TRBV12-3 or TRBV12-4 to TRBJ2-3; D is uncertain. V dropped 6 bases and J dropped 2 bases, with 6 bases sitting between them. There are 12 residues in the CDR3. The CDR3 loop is CASRKYTDTQYF. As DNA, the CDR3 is TGTGCCAGCAGAAAATACACAGATACGCAGTATTTT.

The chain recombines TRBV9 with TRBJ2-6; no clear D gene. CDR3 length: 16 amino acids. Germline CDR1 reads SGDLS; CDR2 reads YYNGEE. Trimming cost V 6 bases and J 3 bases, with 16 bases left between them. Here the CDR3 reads CASTPSFGFGANVLTF. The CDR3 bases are TGTGCCAGCACTCCATCTTTCGGATTTGGGGCCAACGTCCTGACTTTC. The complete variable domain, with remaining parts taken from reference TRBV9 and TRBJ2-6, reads DSGVTQTPKHLITATGQRVTLRCSPRSGDLSVYWYQQSLDQGLQFLIQYYNGEERAKGNILERFSAQQFPDLHSELNLSSLELGDSALYFCASTPSFGFGANVLTFGAGSRLTVL.